Detailed here is one T cell receptor (beta chain). This CDR3 region has 13 residues. Trimming removed 6 bases from V and 8 bases from J, with 16 bases in between. Germline CDR1 reads MNHEY; CDR2 reads SVGAGI. This specimen belongs to a study of CD8 T cells in Susac syndrome. An amount of RNA that ranged from roughly 0.45 to 1 ug was reverse transcribed with random hexamers. The CDR3 of TCR beta was amplified by immunoSEQ multiplex PCR across 54 Vbeta and 13 Jbeta. MiXCR was run by TCRdb on the immunoSEQ multiplex PCR reads, yielding one entry per CDR3 protein. The sample holds more than 95,000 distinct CDR3 sequences, more than 80% seen once. CD8+ and CD4+ T cells circulating in blood were sequenced for TCR beta. The TEMRA cells underwent FACS enrichment, while the CD8+ and CD4+ T cells underwent negative isolation.

V and J are TRBV6-5 and TRBJ1-1; tentative D call: TRBD1 (5 bases). The source of this sequence is a human donor with multiple sclerosis. Sample: CD8+ T cells from PBMCs. CDR3 loop: CASSLHGRVEAFF. CDR3 in DNA: TGTGCCAGCAGCTTACACGGCAGGGTGGAAGCTTTCTTT.